This T cell receptor (beta chain) was obtained from a study of spatial heterogeneity in lung cancer. Study overall: More beta-chain than alpha-chain sequences were consistently detected.

Unmatched junction bases numbered 17, after V lost 4 bases and J lost 0 bases. This CDR3 is 20 amino acids long. Germline assignment: CDR1 LNHDA and CDR2 SQIVND (reference sequence). A few counts support this clonotype. Time point meaning: sample taken at primary tumor resection. Unsorted whole RNA from tumor, nontumor lung or frozen PBMC underwent sequencing. TCRdb re-analysed the 5' RACE reads in MiXCR, keeping a single row per CDR3 protein. This sample has tens of thousands of distinct CDR3 sequences, with approximately 12% found just once. The clonotype was recovered from a male donor with early-stage non-small cell lung cancer. This specimen was PBMCs, taken at surgery. The rearrangement uses TRBV19 and TRBJ2-1; TRBD1 matches at 8 bases. The CDR3 is CASSRRTGLLASSSYNEQFF. CDR3 nucleotide sequence: TGTGCCAGTAGTAGGAGGACAGGGCTCCTAGCGAGTAGCTCCTACAATGAGCAGTTCTTC.